The entry that follows covers one TCR beta chain sequence. The antigen remains undetermined. This sample was taken from a study of T cell responses to AZD1222 COVID-19 vaccine. Losses at the gene ends were 1 base for V and 4 bases for J; bases not matched to a gene: 0. Per the germline V gene, CDR1 is MGHRA and CDR2 is YSYEKL. CDR3 length equals 13 residues. Clones were sequenced by immunoSEQ multiplex PCR, and TCRdb holds only the in-frame ones, with some missing. This sample has 150,000 to 200,000 clones, with approximately 89% found just once. Study findings and constraints: Unmutated variant regions are reportedly the target of nearly half of TCRs that are spike-specific. After two AZD1222 doses, spike-specific TCR breadth and depth rose versus day 0.

This material consisted of peripheral blood, taken 28 days after the second AZD1222 dose. This clonotype was sampled from an adult who received the AZD1222 COVID-19 vaccine. The genes are TRBV4-1 and TRBJ1-2; 7 positions agree with TRBD1. Here the CDR3 DNA reads TGCGCCAGCAGCCAAGGGGACAGCTATGGCTACACCTTC. This translates into CASSQGDSYGYTF.